This T cell receptor beta chain comes out of a study of blood T cell repertoires in COVID-19. Study context: Collection of acute and convalescent COVID-19 samples took place in the United States, Italy and Spain.

Trimming removed 5 bases from V and 10 bases from J; junction bases left unmatched: 12. Looked up from germline, CDR1 is SGHVS and CDR2 is FQNEAQ. CDR3 length equals 16 residues. Sequencing was performed with immunoSEQ multiplex PCR; in TCRdb, only in-frame clones are kept and a portion is missing. The sample includes approximately 50,000 clones, around 88% seen only once; the top ten take approximately 15%. The sequenced material came from peripheral blood. V gene TRBV7-8 combines with J gene TRBJ1-6; TRBD1 aligns across 9 bases. This TCR was sampled from a human donor in a cohort sampled during active COVID-19. DNA for the CDR3: TGTGCCAGCAGCCCCCGGGACAGGGCAGTTAGGTCACCCCTCCACTTT. Its protein is CASSPRDRAVRSPLHF. Based on the CDR3 plus reference TRBV7-8 and TRBJ1-6, the full variable domain is GAGVSQSPRYKVAKRGQDVALRCDPISGHVSLFWYQQALGQGPEFLTYFQNEAQLDKSGLPSDRFFAERPEGSVSTLKIQRTQQEDSAVYLCASSPRDRAVRSPLHFGNGTRLTVT.